A single sample gave rise to the 9 T cell receptor beta chains below, sequenced in a study of T cells in Graves' hyperthyroidism and ophthalmopathy. Using RNA transcripts as the source, TCR beta CDR3 regions were amplified. The TCR CDR3 was amplified in a first-round RT-PCR using the HTBI primer set. TCRdb analysed the multiplex PCR reads with MiXCR anew, one entry per CDR3 protein. The sample records about 420,000 distinct CDR3 sequences, roughly 15% being singletons. The material sequenced was blood. The source is a woman younger than 30 with Graves' hyperthyroidism.

The sample holds many counts of this clonotype. This chain connects TRBV2 to TRBJ2-5, with no clear D. V dropped 1 base and J dropped 1 base, with 7 bases sitting between them. The CDR3 is 14 amino acids. The germline V gene encodes CDR1 SNHLY and CDR2 FYNNEI. The CDR3, as DNA: TGTGCCAGCAGTGAAGGGCTAGGCCAAGAGACCCAGTACTTC. Amino acids: CASSEGLGQETQYF.

This clonotype was recorded many times. This chain joins TRBV5-6 and TRBJ2-5, with a tentative D call TRBD2 (6 bases). Per the germline V gene, CDR1 is SGHDT and CDR2 is YYEEEE. The CDR3 covers 13 residues. V gave up 1 base and J gave up 5 bases, with 9 bases separating them. CDR3 sequence: CASSLTAGETQYF. The CDR3 DNA reads as TGTGCCAGCAGCTTGACGGCGGGGGAGACCCAGTACTTC.

The V call is TRBV7-2, the J call TRBJ2-2, with D unresolved. V was pared by 5 bases and J by 1 base, with 14 bases between. In germline, CDR1 is SGHTA, CDR2 FQGNSA. CDR3 size: 16 residues. The CDR3 DNA reads TGTGCCAGCAGCCAAGATGGAAGGAGGAACACCGGGGAGCTGTTTTTT. Translated, it gives CASSQDGRRNTGELFF.

The chain combines TRBV28 with TRBJ1-5; 10 positions match TRBD1. The CDR3 has 15 residues. Losses at the gene ends were 6 bases for V and 0 bases for J; bases not matched to a gene: 2. The germline V gene encodes CDR1 MDHEN and CDR2 SYDVKM. CDR3 coding DNA: TGTGCCAGCAGGAGGACAGGGGGTAGCAATCAGCCCCAGCATTTT. Encoded protein: CASRRTGGSNQPQHF.

This clonotype appeared a few times. This chain uses TRBV4-2 with TRBJ1-1; no clear D gene. The CDR3 totals 15 residues. Germline CDR1 LGHNA, CDR2 YNFKEQ. With 4 bases removed from V and 4 bases from J, the gap between germline ends came to 16 bases. The CDR3 nucleotides read TGTGCCAGCAGCCGAGAACGTATCCAGACCACTGAAGCTTTCTTT. This sequence encodes CASSRERIQTTEAFF.

This clonotype was seen repeatedly, ten times or more. This sequence joins TRBV6-2 or TRBV6-3 and TRBJ2-3; no definite D call. This CDR3 has 16 amino acids. Trimming took 6 bases from V and 5 from J, leaving 21 bases between them. Germline loops: CDR1 MNHEY, CDR2 SVGEGT. Here the CDR3 reads CASRHLWSIGRDTQYF. The CDR3 region has the DNA TGTGCCAGCAGGCACCTGTGGTCAATCGGACGAGATACGCAGTATTTT.

This clonotype was picked up many times. In DNA form, the CDR3 reads TGTGCCAGCTCACCCTCAGGAGGGTATGGCTACACCTTC. Its protein product is CASSPSGGYGYTF. The V and J genes are TRBV18 and TRBJ1-2; no reliable D call. Between the trimmed V and J ends, which lost 3 bases and 5 bases, there was a span of 10 bases. Germline CDR1 is KGHSH and CDR2 is LQKENI. CDR3 length equals 13 residues.

This clonotype came up many times. CDR3 coding DNA: TGTGCCAGCAGCTTGGTCAGTTCCTACAATGAGCAGTTCTTC. Its protein product is CASSLVSSYNEQFF. This sequence joins TRBV19 and TRBJ2-1; no definite D call. Germline V gene data show CDR1 as LNHDA and CDR2 as SQIVND (reference sequence). With 9 bases removed from V and 1 base from J, the gap between germline ends came to 13 bases. The CDR3 contains 14 residues.

This clonotype was detected many times. V and J are TRBV7-2 and TRBJ2-1; tentative D call: TRBD2 (6 bases). There are 15 residues in the CDR3. Trimming cost V 2 bases and J 7 bases, with 15 bases left between them. Germline V gives CDR1 SGHTA, CDR2 FQGNSA. CDR3 sequence reads: CASSLYSESGNEQFF. The CDR3 bases are TGTGCCAGCAGCTTATATAGCGAAAGCGGGAATGAGCAGTTCTTC.